This TCR beta chain derives from a study of control samples from healthy donors and cancer patients. V lost 4 bases, J lost 3 bases, and 16 bases lay in between. The germline gives CDR1 SGHDT, CDR2 YYEEEE. This CDR3 region has 16 residues. Produced via immunoSEQ multiplex PCR; TCRdb's table is partial and in-frame only. The table records under 200,000 clones, about 94% of them present only once. This clone turned up a few times. The chain links TRBV5-6 to TRBJ2-2, with D possibly being TRBD2 (6 bases). The specimen was blood. This clonotype was obtained from a woman in her forties in good health. The DNA of the CDR3 is TGTGCCAGCAGCCATGCCTGGGGAGGTGACACCGGGGAGCTGTTTTTT. Translation: CASSHAWGGDTGELFF. Combining the CDR3 with reference TRBV5-6 and TRBJ2-2 gives the whole variable domain DAGVTQSPTHLIKTRGQQVTLRCSPKSGHDTVSWYQQALGQGPQFIFQYYEEEERQRGNFPDRFSGHQFPNYSSELNVNALLLGDSALYLCASSHAWGGDTGELFFGEGSRLTVL.